This record looks at one T cell receptor beta chain sequence and its context. The antigen is unknown. This sample is drawn from a study of spatial heterogeneity in lung cancer. TCRdb analysed the 5' RACE reads with MiXCR anew, one entry per CDR3 protein. The sample lists 950 to 1,500 distinct CDR3 sequences, about 16% occurring once. The sample's time point: sample taken at primary tumor resection. The approximately 72 donors had untreated early-stage non-small cell lung cancer. Study outcomes and limitations: Intratumoral expanded alpha and beta TCR counts were found to track tumor mutation counts.

This specimen was lung tumor tissue, taken at surgery. The sequence came from a male donor with early-stage non-small cell lung cancer.

The CDR3 DNA reads as TGTGCCAGCTCACGGATCGGGGTGAATGTGGATACGCAGTATTTT. Amino acid sequence: CASSRIGVNVDTQYF. The chain couples TRBV18 to TRBJ2-3; D possibly corresponds to TRBD2 (5 bases). Germline values: CDR1 KGHSH, CDR2 LQKENI. The CDR3 runs to 15 residues. Trimming took 4 bases from V and 6 from J, leaving 17 bases between them. Drawing the rest from reference TRBV18 and TRBJ2-3, the complete variable domain is NAGVMQNPRHLVRRRGQEARLRCSPMKGHSHVYWYRQLPEEGLKFMVYLQKENIIDESGMPKERFSAEFPKEGPSILRIQQVVRGDSAAYFCASSRIGVNVDTQYFGPGTRLTVL.